The 27 T cell receptor beta chains below come from one sample, sequenced in a study of spatial heterogeneity in lung cancer. Whole-study findings and limits: Tumoral mutation counts were tracked by counts of expanded intratumoral alpha and beta TCRs.

Specified time point: sample taken at primary tumor resection. These receptors lack a known antigen. One entry per CDR3 protein results from TCRdb running MiXCR on the 5' RACE reads. The sample yields about 10,000 distinct CDR3 sequences, approximately 50% seen once. The sample was lung tumor tissue, taken at surgery. These receptors were collected from a female donor with early-stage non-small cell lung cancer.

Turning to this clonotype: The library was built for alpha chains, so this beta chain is an off-target read and its size means little. For the CDR3, the DNA is TGTGCCAGCAGCTTAGCATTCGGGGGAACAGCACACTATGGCTACACCTTC. Protein sequence: CASSLAFGGTAHYGYTF. The chain joins TRBV7-2 to TRBJ1-2; D possibly corresponds to TRBD1 (5 bases). Germline values: CDR1 SGHTA, CDR2 FQGNSA. CDR3 size: 17 residues. The V end lost 0 bases, the J end lost 3 bases, and 17 bases lay between the germline ends.

In this sample, this clonotype turned up a few times. Little can be read into the size of this beta chain, an off-target read in a library designed for alpha chains. V and J are TRBV4-2 and TRBJ1-1; unclear D gene. Germline V gives CDR1 LGHNA, CDR2 YNFKEQ. CDR3 size: 15 residues. The ends were cut back, 1 base at V and 1 base at J, with 10 bases in the middle. In DNA, the CDR3 is TGTGCCAGCAGCCAAGGACCGCCGAGGAACACTGAAGCTTTCTTT. Translated: CASSQGPPRNTEAFF.

Notes on this clonotype: The library was prepared for alpha chains; this beta chain is a stray read, so its frequency means little. V usage is TRBV19 and J usage is TRBJ1-5, with TRBD1 identical over 11 bases. CDR1 is LNHDA, CDR2 SQIVND, per germline (reference sequence). The V gene end was trimmed by 9 bases and the J gene end by 6 bases; junction bases not matched to a gene: 13. The CDR3 is 16 residues long. CDR3 coding DNA: TGTGCCAGCAAGACTAACACCGGGACAGGGGGTCAGCCCCAGCATTTT. Translated: CASKTNTGTGGQPQHF.

On this clonotype: This beta chain is an off-target read within a library intended for alpha chains, so its frequency means little. V gene TRBV11-2 combines with J gene TRBJ2-2; D remains unclear. V was shortened by 5 bases and J by 4 bases, with 11 bases between the two germline ends. The CDR3 spans 14 residues. Germline V gene data show CDR1 as SGHAT and CDR2 as FQNNGV. CDR3 residues: CASSQQTLTGELFF. Here the CDR3 DNA reads TGTGCCAGCAGCCAGCAAACACTCACCGGGGAGCTGTTTTTT.

This clonotype was found once. A library made for alpha chains picked up this beta chain off target, so its size means little. V and J are TRBV14 and TRBJ1-6, with a possible D match to TRBD1 (5 bases). This CDR3 is 15 amino acids long. Germline loops: CDR1 SGHDN, CDR2 FVKESK. Trimming stripped 1 base from V and 7 bases from J, with 11 bases between. The CDR3 loop reads CASSQVGGENSPLHF. Here the CDR3 DNA reads TGTGCCAGCAGCCAAGTCGGAGGGGAAAATTCACCCCTCCACTTT.

Turning to this clonotype: This beta chain appears as a stray read in a library generated for alpha chains; its size is not informative. J is TRBJ2-1 and V is TRBV7-6; D unresolved. CDR3 length: 16 residues. The germline gives CDR1 SGHVS, CDR2 FNYEAQ. The V and J ends lost 5 bases and 1 base respectively, with 15 bases between them. As DNA, the CDR3 is TGTGCCAGCAGCCCGACTGGGGTTTGGTCCTACAATGAGCAGTTCTTC. Translation gives CASSPTGVWSYNEQFF.

This clonotype was detected only a few times. This beta chain is off target for a library built for alpha chains, so its abundance means little. The chain combines TRBV4-2 with TRBJ2-3; 7 bases match TRBD2. The CDR3 sequence is 16 residues long. V was clipped by 3 bases and J by 2 bases; unmatched bases: 8. CDR1 and CDR2 (germline): LGHNA, YNFKEQ. CDR3 in amino acids: CASSQGGISFTDTQYF. The CDR3 bases are TGTGCCAGCAGCCAGGGGGGGATCTCCTTCACAGATACGCAGTATTTT.

This clonotype has just a few counts. Since the library was made to target alpha chains, this beta chain is a stray read and its abundance is not meaningful. This rearrangement joins TRBV20-1 to TRBJ2-3; D uncertain. In germline, CDR1 is DFQATT, CDR2 SNEGSKA (reference sequence). The germline V and J ends were trimmed by 3 bases and 4 bases, with 14 bases remaining between them. This CDR3 has 14 amino acids. CDR3 sequence (DNA): TGCAGTGCTAGTATTATGAAGGGCCCAGATACGCAGTATTTT. Its protein product is CSASIMKGPDTQYF.

This clonotype was counted a few times. This beta chain is off target for a library built for alpha chains, so its abundance means little. The genes are TRBV7-9 and TRBJ1-6; TRBD1 might be the D (6 bases). Looked up from germline, CDR1 is SEHNR and CDR2 is FQNEAQ (reference sequence). The CDR3 is 15 residues long. Trimming left V 5 bases short and J 8 bases short, with 16 bases between. The DNA of the CDR3 is TGTGCCAGCAGCCAAACGACAAGGGGGTATTCACCCCTCCACTTT. Its translation: CASSQTTRGYSPLHF. Full variable domain (outside the CDR3, taken from reference TRBV7-9 and TRBJ1-6): DTGVSQNPRHKITKRGQNVTFRCDPISEHNRLYWYRQTLGQGPEFLTYFQNEAQLEKSRLLSDRFSAERPKGSFSTLEIQRTEQGDSAMYLCASSQTTRGYSPLHFGNGTRLTVT.

Concerning this clonotype: A library prepared for alpha chains yielded this beta chain as an off-target read; its size is of little meaning. The chain joins TRBV2 to TRBJ2-5; TRBD2 might be the D (6 bases). Germline lookup yields CDR1 SNHLY and CDR2 FYNNEI. The V and J ends lost 7 bases and 3 bases respectively, with 18 bases between them. CDR3 length: 15 amino acids. CDR3 residues: CASMAPGLAKETQYF. CDR3 sequence (DNA): TGTGCCAGCATGGCCCCGGGACTCGCGAAAGAGACCCAGTACTTC.

For this clonotype: Within a library made for alpha chains, this beta chain is off target, and its count is uninformative. The chain carries TRBV29-1 and TRBJ1-2; D not certain. V lost 5 bases and J lost 0, with 16 bases in between. CDR3 size: 15 residues. CDR1 is SQVTM, CDR2 ANQGSEA, per germline. The DNA of the CDR3 is TGCAGCGTTTGGGAACGACATGGAGCTAACTATGGCTACACCTTC. Its protein is CSVWERHGANYGYTF.

Turning to this clonotype: The library was built for alpha chains, so this beta chain is an off-target read and its size means little. This rearrangement joins TRBV7-8 to TRBJ2-3; D is ambiguous. This CDR3 is 11 amino acids long. Germline CDR1 and CDR2: SGHVS and FQNEAQ. Trimming took 5 bases from V and 2 from J, leaving 2 bases between them. The CDR3 here is CASSVTDTQYF. CDR3 sequence (DNA): TGTGCCAGCAGCGTCACAGATACGCAGTATTTT.

As concerns this clonotype: Since it is a stray read in a library aimed at alpha chains, this beta chain has a size that is not meaningful. The rearrangement joins TRBV4-1 to TRBJ1-5; 9 positions agree with TRBD1. J lost 7 bases, V lost 0 bases, and 4 bases had no gene match. The CDR3 sequence is 15 residues long. The V gene's germline CDR1 is MGHRA and CDR2 YSYEKL. The CDR3 is CASSQEGQGRQPQHF. CDR3 DNA sequence: TGCGCCAGCAGCCAAGAAGGACAGGGGAGGCAGCCCCAGCATTTT.

This clonotype was seen a few times. This beta chain slipped into a library made for alpha chains as a stray read, so its size is not meaningful. The rearrangement joins TRBV12-3 or TRBV12-4 to TRBJ1-2; 7 nucleotides agree with TRBD1. The CDR3 is 14 residues long. After removal of 0 bases from V and 4 bases from J, the junction contained 2 bases not matched to a gene. The CDR3 is CASSLADRIYGYTF. Written as DNA, the CDR3 is TGTGCCAGCAGTTTAGCGGACAGGATCTATGGCTACACCTTC.

A word on this clonotype: In a library made to pick up alpha chains, this beta chain is a stray read with a size that means little. This chain links TRBV6-5 with TRBJ1-5, with D perhaps TRBD1 (6 bases). Per germline, CDR1 MNHEY and CDR2 SVGAGI. The CDR3 spans 14 residues. V was pared by 5 bases and J by 7 bases, with 15 bases between. In DNA, the CDR3 is TGTGCCAGCAGTCTACAGGGTGAGGGGCAGCCCCAGCATTTT. Encoded protein: CASSLQGEGQPQHF.

This clonotype was seen more than once but under ten times. As an off-target read in a library built for alpha chains, this beta chain has a frequency of little significance. CDR3 protein: CASSLFRASRDDTQYF. The CDR3 nucleotides read TGTGCCAGCAGTTTATTCCGGGCATCTCGAGACGATACGCAGTATTTT. This sequence joins TRBV28 and TRBJ2-3; no definite D call. This CDR3 region has 16 residues. CDR1 is MDHEN, CDR2 SYDVKM, per germline. V lost 1 base and J 6 bases, leaving 17 bases between the germline ends.

By share, this clonotype ranks as hyperexpanded (1% or more). The size of this beta chain means little, since it is a stray read in a library made for alpha chains. This rearrangement joins TRBV12-3 or TRBV12-4 to TRBJ1-5; D unclear. This CDR3 has 15 residues. V lost 9 bases and J 0 bases, leaving 15 bases between the germline ends. This CDR3 is CASCVGGTSNQPQHF. CDR3 nucleotide sequence: TGTGCCAGTTGTGTGGGCGGCACTAGCAATCAGCCCCAGCATTTT.

This clonotype showed up just a few times. This beta chain is a stray sequence in a library constructed for alpha chains; its clone size is not meaningful. The CDR3 nucleotides read TGCGCCAGCAGCTTGGAACAGGTTGCCTCACCCCTCCACTTT. It encodes CASSLEQVASPLHF. V gene TRBV5-1 combines with J gene TRBJ1-6; tentative D call: TRBD1 (5 bases). The CDR3 runs to 14 residues. The V end was cut by 0 bases, the J end by 10 bases, with 11 bases between. Per germline, CDR1 SGHRS and CDR2 YFSETQ. Variable domain in full (rest from reference TRBV5-1 and TRBJ1-6): KAGVTQTPRYLIKTRGQQVTLSCSPISGHRSVSWYQQTPGQGLQFLFEYFSETQRNKGNFPGRFSGRQFSNSRSEMNVSTLELGDSALYLCASSLEQVASPLHFGNGTRLTVT.

As regards this clonotype: Since it is a stray read in a library aimed at alpha chains, this beta chain has a size that is not meaningful. The V and J genes are TRBV20-1 and TRBJ1-6; D remains ambiguous. Trimming cost V 0 bases and J 0 bases, with 12 bases left between them. The CDR3 is made up of 17 amino acids. Germline V lookup: CDR1 DFQATT, CDR2 SNEGSKA (reference sequence). DNA of the CDR3: TGCAGTGCTAGAGATCGACGGGCGAGCTCCTATAATTCACCCCTCCACTTT. The encoded protein is CSARDRRASSYNSPLHF.

Regarding this clonotype: The library was prepared for alpha chains; this beta chain is a stray read, so its frequency means little. The CDR3 loop reads CASSPIETYGYTF. Written as DNA, the CDR3 is TGTGCCAGCTCACCCATAGAAACCTATGGCTACACCTTC. The gene calls are TRBV18 and TRBJ1-2, with unresolved D. In germline, CDR1 is KGHSH, CDR2 LQKENI. The CDR3 has 13 residues. With 3 bases removed from V and 4 bases from J, the gap between germline ends came to 9 bases. The full variable domain, with the rest looked up from reference TRBV18 and TRBJ1-2, is NAGVMQNPRHLVRRRGQEARLRCSPMKGHSHVYWYRQLPEEGLKFMVYLQKENIIDESGMPKERFSAEFPKEGPSILRIQQVVRGDSAAYFCASSPIETYGYTFGSGTRLTVV.

The sample holds one count of this clonotype. Found in a library prepared for alpha chains, this beta chain is an off-target read, and its abundance has little meaning. J is TRBJ1-6 and V is TRBV3-1; D call uncertain. Trimming pared 1 base from V and 10 bases from J, leaving 14 bases between. The CDR3 has 15 residues. Germline V gene data show CDR1 as LGHDT and CDR2 as YNNKEL (reference sequence). The DNA for the CDR3 is TGTGCCAGCAGCCAAGGTGAGGGAATAGGCTCACCCCTCCACTTT. It is translated as CASSQGEGIGSPLHF.

This clonotype was detected only a few times. Because the library targeted alpha chains, this beta chain is an off-target read whose size means little. The V gene is TRBV20-1, the J gene TRBJ2-3; TRBD2 agrees at 12 bases. Per the germline V gene, CDR1 is DFQATT and CDR2 is SNEGSKA (reference sequence). The length of the CDR3 is 17 residues. With 3 bases clipped from V and 0 bases from J, the junction kept 7 bases outside the gene matches. CDR3 bases: TGCAGTGCTAGTTGGGCTAGCGGGGGGGTTAGCACAGATACGCAGTATTTT. This translates into CSASWASGGVSTDTQYF.

This clonotype was seen a handful of times. Found in a library prepared for alpha chains, this beta chain is an off-target read, and its abundance has little meaning. CDR3 amino acids: CASSQEASGGWGEQFF. CDR3 sequence (DNA): TGCGCCAGCAGCCAAGAGGCTAGCGGGGGGTGGGGTGAGCAGTTCTTC. This chain links TRBV4-3 with TRBJ2-1; 11 bases align to TRBD2. CDR1 is LGHNA and CDR2 is YSLEER in the germline V gene. Trimming took 0 bases from V and 9 from J; bases not matched to a gene: 7. The CDR3 loop spans 16 amino acids.

In regard to this clonotype: In a library made to pick up alpha chains, this beta chain is a stray read with a size that means little. The genes are TRBV28 and TRBJ1-2; 7 positions agree with TRBD1. Germline V CDR1 and CDR2: MDHEN, SYDVKM. V lost 5 bases and J lost 4; bases outside the gene matches: 7. CDR3 length equals 14 residues. As DNA, the CDR3 is TGTGCCAGCAGTCATCAGACAGGGACCTATGGCTACACCTTC. Translated, it gives CASSHQTGTYGYTF.

As regards this clonotype: This beta chain slipped into a library made for alpha chains as a stray read, so its size is not meaningful. CDR3 region: CASSLGPNRAEGHF. DNA of the CDR3: TGTGCCAGCAGTTTAGGACCCAACAGGGCCGAGGGGCATTTT. The rearrangement joins TRBV28 to TRBJ1-5, with D tentatively TRBD1 (6 bases). The CDR3 loop spans 14 amino acids. Germline-derived CDR1 and CDR2 are MDHEN and SYDVKM. V lost 2 bases and J 15 bases, leaving 20 bases between the germline ends.

As for this clonotype: Being off target in a library aimed at alpha chains, this beta chain has a size of little meaning. CDR3 loop: CASSPTGKGNYEKLFF. For the CDR3, the DNA is TGTGCCAGCAGCCCGACAGGGAAGGGGAATTATGAAAAACTGTTTTTT. This sequence joins TRBV11-2 and TRBJ1-4, with TRBD1 identical over 7 bases. The CDR3 extends over 16 amino acids. Germline lookup yields CDR1 SGHAT and CDR2 FQNNGV. The junction had 12 bases not matched to a gene; V was cut back by 5 bases and J by 6 bases.

In regard to this clonotype: Found in a library prepared for alpha chains, this beta chain is an off-target read, and its abundance has little meaning. This chain links TRBV30 with TRBJ2-5; 14 nucleotides line up with TRBD2. The germline gives CDR1 GTSNPN, CDR2 SVGIG (reference sequence). The CDR3 totals 15 residues. V shed 2 bases, J shed 4 bases, and the junction held 3 bases outside the gene matches. CDR3 nucleotide sequence: TGTGCCTGGAGTCTGACTAGCGGGGGGGCAGAGACCCAGTACTTC. Translating it yields CAWSLTSGGAETQYF.